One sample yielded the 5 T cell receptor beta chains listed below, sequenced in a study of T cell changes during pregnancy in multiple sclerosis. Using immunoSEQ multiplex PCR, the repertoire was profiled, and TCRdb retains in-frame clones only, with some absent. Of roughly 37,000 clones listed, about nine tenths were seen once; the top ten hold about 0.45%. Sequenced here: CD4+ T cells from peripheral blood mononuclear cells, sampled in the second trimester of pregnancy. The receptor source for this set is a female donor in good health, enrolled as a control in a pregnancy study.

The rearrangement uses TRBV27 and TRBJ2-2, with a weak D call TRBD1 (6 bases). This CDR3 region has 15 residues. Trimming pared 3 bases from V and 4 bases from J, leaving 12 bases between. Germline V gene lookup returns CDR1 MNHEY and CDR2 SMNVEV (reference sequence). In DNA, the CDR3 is TGTGCCAGCAGTTTTCAGGGGCGCGGCACCGGGGAGCTGTTTTTT. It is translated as CASSFQGRGTGELFF.

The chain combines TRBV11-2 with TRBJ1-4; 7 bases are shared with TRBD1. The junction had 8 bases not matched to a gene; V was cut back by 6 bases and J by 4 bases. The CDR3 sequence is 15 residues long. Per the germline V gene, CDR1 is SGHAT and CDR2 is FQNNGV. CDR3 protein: CASSFTDRRNEKLFF. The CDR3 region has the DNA TGTGCCAGCAGTTTTACGGACAGGCGTAATGAAAAACTGTTTTTT.

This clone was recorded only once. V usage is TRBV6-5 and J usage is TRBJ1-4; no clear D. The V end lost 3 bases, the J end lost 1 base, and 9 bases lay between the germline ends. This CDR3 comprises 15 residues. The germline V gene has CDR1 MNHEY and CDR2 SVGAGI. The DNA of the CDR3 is TGTGCCAGCAGTTATGGGCTGGTAACTAATGAAAAACTGTTTTTT. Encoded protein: CASSYGLVTNEKLFF.

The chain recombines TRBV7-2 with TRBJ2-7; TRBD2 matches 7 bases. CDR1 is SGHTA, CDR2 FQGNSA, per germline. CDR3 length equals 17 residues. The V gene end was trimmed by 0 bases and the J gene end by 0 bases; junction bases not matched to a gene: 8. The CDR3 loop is CASSLALGGGSSYEQYF. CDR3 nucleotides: TGTGCCAGCAGCTTAGCACTGGGCGGGGGATCCTCCTACGAGCAGTACTTC.

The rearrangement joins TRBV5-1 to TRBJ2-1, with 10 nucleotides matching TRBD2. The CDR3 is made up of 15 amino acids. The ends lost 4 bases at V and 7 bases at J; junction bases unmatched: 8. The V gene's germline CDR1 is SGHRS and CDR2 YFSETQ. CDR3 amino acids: CASSPTSGVTNEQFF. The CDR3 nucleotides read TGCGCCAGCAGCCCCACTAGCGGGGTGACTAATGAGCAGTTCTTC.